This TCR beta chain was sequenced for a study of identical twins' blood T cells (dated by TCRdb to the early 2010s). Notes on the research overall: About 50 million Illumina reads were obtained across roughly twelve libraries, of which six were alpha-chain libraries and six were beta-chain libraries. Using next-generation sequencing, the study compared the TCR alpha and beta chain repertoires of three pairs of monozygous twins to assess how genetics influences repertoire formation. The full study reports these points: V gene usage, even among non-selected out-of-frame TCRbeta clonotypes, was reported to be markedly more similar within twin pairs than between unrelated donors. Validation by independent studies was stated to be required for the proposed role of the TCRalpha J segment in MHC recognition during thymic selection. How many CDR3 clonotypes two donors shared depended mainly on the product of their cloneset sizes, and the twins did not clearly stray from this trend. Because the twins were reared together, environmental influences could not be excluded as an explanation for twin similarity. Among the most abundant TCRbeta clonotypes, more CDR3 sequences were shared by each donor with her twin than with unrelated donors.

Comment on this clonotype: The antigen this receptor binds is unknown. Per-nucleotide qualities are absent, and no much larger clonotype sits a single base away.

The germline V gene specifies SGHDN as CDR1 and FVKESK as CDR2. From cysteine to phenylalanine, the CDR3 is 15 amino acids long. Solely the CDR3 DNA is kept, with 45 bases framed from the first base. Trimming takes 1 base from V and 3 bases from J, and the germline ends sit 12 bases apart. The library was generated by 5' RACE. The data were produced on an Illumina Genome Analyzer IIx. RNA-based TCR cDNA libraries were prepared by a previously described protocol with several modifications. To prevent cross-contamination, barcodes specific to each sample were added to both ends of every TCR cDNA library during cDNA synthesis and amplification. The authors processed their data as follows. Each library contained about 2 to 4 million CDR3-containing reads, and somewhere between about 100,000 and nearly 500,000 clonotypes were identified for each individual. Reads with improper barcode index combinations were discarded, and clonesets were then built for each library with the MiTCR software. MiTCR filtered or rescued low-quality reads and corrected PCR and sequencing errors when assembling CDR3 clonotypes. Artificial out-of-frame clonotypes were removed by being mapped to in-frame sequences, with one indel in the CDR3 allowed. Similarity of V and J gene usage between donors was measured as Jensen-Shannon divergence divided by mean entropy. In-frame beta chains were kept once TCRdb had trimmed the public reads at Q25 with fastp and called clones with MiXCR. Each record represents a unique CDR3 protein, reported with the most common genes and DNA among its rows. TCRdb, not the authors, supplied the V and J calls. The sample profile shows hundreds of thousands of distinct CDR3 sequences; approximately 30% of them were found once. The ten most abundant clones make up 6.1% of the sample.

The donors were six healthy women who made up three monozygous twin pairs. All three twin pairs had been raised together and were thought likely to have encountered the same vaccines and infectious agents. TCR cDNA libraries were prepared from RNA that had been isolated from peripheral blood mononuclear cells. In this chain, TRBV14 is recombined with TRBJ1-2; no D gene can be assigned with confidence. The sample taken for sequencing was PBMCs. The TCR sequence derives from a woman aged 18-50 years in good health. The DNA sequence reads TGTGCCAGCAGCCAAGGAATACATATCTACTATGGCTACACCTTC. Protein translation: CASSQGIHIYYGYTF. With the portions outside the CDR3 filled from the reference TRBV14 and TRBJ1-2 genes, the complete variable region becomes EAGVTQFPSHSVIEKGQTVTLRCDPISGHDNLYWYRRVMGKEIKFLLHFVKESKQDESGMPNNRFLAERTGGTYSTLKVQPAELEDSGVYFCASSQGIHIYYGYTFGSGTRLTVV.